One sample yielded the 15 T cell receptor beta chains listed below, sequenced in a study of a mutant IDH1 vaccine in newly diagnosed glioma. Assay: immunoSEQ multiplex PCR; the TCRdb copy retains only in-frame clones and omits some. This sample carries 35,000 to 45,000 clones, about four fifths of them seen once, and the ten largest clones take roughly 16%. Their antigen targets remain unknown. Stated time point: week 11, during vaccination. Every vaccination contained 300 ug of the mutant IDH1 20-mer peptide and was paired with topical imiquimod. This specimen consisted of peripheral blood mononuclear cells (PBMCs), obtained from a glioma patient whose treatment included an IDH1 peptide vaccine. Every receptor here comes from a woman in her twenties or thirties with glioma. Some clones in this sample may be carry-over from other donors' samples.

The J gene is TRBJ2-7, the V gene TRBV6-6; 7 bases align to TRBD2. The CDR3 runs to 15 residues. CDR1 MNHNY and CDR2 SVGAGI come from the germline V gene (reference sequence). After removal of 0 bases from V and 5 bases from J, the junction contained 7 bases not matched to a gene. DNA of the CDR3: TGTGCCAGCAGTTACTCGGGGGGGGGAGCCGACGAGCAGTACTTC. Amino acids: CASSYSGGGADEQYF.

The V gene is TRBV19, the J gene TRBJ1-2; 7 bases align to TRBD1. V was pared by 3 bases and J by 4 bases, with 11 bases of the junction left unmatched. CDR1 LNHDA and CDR2 SQIVND come from the germline V gene (reference sequence). CDR3 size: 16 residues. The CDR3 DNA follows: TGTGCCAGTAGTATCCTTCTGACAGGGTGGACCTATGGCTACACCTTC. Translation: CASSILLTGWTYGYTF.

The rearrangement links TRBV7-9 to TRBJ1-1; 7 bases line up with TRBD1. V shed 1 base, J shed 3 bases, and the junction held 2 bases outside the gene matches. Germline V gives CDR1 SEHNR, CDR2 FQNEAQ (reference sequence). The CDR3 sequence is 14 residues long. The CDR3 DNA sequence: TGTGCCAGCAGCTTAGGACAGGGTGACACTGAAGCTTTCTTT. It specifies CASSLGQGDTEAFF.

This clone has just a few counts. V gene TRBV6-6 combines with J gene TRBJ1-1; no firm D call. Germline V gene sequence: CDR1 MNHNY, CDR2 SVGAGI (reference sequence). Deletions cut 3 bases from V and 0 bases from J, with 14 bases between. The CDR3 covers 16 residues. The CDR3 sequence: CASSYSEELMNTEAFF. CDR3 nucleotides: TGTGCCAGCAGTTATTCCGAGGAACTCATGAACACTGAAGCTTTCTTT.

The chain has TRBV9 and TRBJ1-2, with D maybe TRBD1 (6 bases). The V gene's germline CDR1 is SGDLS and CDR2 YYNGEE. V was cut by 5 bases and J by 2 bases, with 16 bases left in between. This CDR3 is built from 15 residues. The CDR3 sequence is CASSQDPTGNYGYTF. CDR3 bases: TGTGCCAGCAGTCAGGACCCTACAGGGAACTATGGCTACACCTTC. Based on the CDR3 plus reference TRBV9 and TRBJ1-2, the full variable domain is DSGVTQTPKHLITATGQRVTLRCSPRSGDLSVYWYQQSLDQGLQFLIQYYNGEERAKGNILERFSAQQFPDLHSELNLSSLELGDSALYFCASSQDPTGNYGYTFGSGTRLTVV.

J is TRBJ2-3 and V is TRBV30; TRBD1 matches 9 bases. With V trimmed by 3 bases and J by 5 bases, 6 bases remained unmatched. Per the germline V gene, CDR1 is GTSNPN and CDR2 is SVGIG (reference sequence). This CDR3 is built from 14 residues. The CDR3 loop reads CAWSLRQGGDTQYF. The CDR3 DNA reads as TGTGCCTGGAGCCTAAGACAGGGGGGAGATACGCAGTATTTT.

The chain carries TRBV15 and TRBJ2-7, with unresolved D. CDR3 length equals 13 residues. Germline CDR1 is LNHNV and CDR2 is YYDKDF (reference sequence). Trimming left V 1 base short and J 3 bases short, with 7 bases between. The CDR3 region is CATSRVGHYEQYF. CDR3 bases: TGTGCCACCAGCAGAGTGGGTCACTACGAGCAGTACTTC.

V gene TRBV7-3 combines with J gene TRBJ2-1, with D perhaps matching TRBD1 (6 bases). CDR1 and CDR2 from the germline V gene are SGHTA and FQGTGA. The length of the CDR3 is 16 residues. The V and J ends lost 4 bases and 8 bases respectively, with 21 bases between them. The chain's CDR3 is CASSSESRGLSDEQFF. CDR3 sequence (DNA): TGTGCCAGCAGCTCCGAATCCAGGGGATTATCGGATGAGCAGTTCTTC.

The chain is built from TRBV9 and TRBJ2-7; D remains ambiguous. Germline CDR1 reads SGDLS; CDR2 reads YYNGEE. V was clipped by 4 bases and J by 2 bases, with 10 bases between them. There are 13 residues in the CDR3. CDR3 coding DNA: TGTGCCAGCAGCCCCCCAGACCCCTACGAGCAGTACTTC. Its protein is CASSPPDPYEQYF.

This sequence joins TRBV30 and TRBJ1-1; TRBD1 is a possible D gene (5 bases). Trimming took off 4 bases at V and 2 bases at J, with 11 bases between the two ends. CDR1 GTSNPN and CDR2 SVGIG come from the germline V gene (reference sequence). This CDR3 region has 13 residues. CDR3 residues: CAWNQGPNTEAFF. The CDR3 DNA reads as TGTGCCTGGAACCAGGGACCTAACACTGAAGCTTTCTTT.

This chain joins TRBV29-1 and TRBJ2-3, with TRBD2 matching 13 bases. Germline-derived CDR1 and CDR2 are SQVTM and ANQGSEA. This CDR3 is 15 amino acids long. J was trimmed by 2 bases and V by 8 bases; bases with no gene match: 7. The CDR3 coding sequence is TGCAGCCTATTAGGGACTAGCGGGGTCACAGATACGCAGTATTTT. Amino acid sequence: CSLLGTSGVTDTQYF.

V is TRBV6-6 and J is TRBJ2-2; D gene unclear. V lost 5 bases to trimming and J lost 0 bases, with 7 bases between them. Germline CDR1 MNHNY, CDR2 SVGAGI (reference sequence). The CDR3 sequence is 14 residues long. DNA for the CDR3: TGTGCCAGCAGTGGGTCTTCGAACACCGGGGAGCTGTTTTTT. Amino acids: CASSGSSNTGELFF.

This sequence joins TRBV29-1 and TRBJ2-1; 9 nucleotides line up with TRBD2. J lost 8 bases, V lost 7 bases, and 9 bases had no gene match. The CDR3 has 13 residues. The germline CDR1 and CDR2 sequences are SQVTM and ANQGSEA. The CDR3 here is CSAGRTSVDEQFF. In DNA form, the CDR3 reads TGCAGCGCCGGACGGACTAGCGTGGATGAGCAGTTCTTC.

The chain employs TRBV6-1 and TRBJ1-2, with a tentative D call TRBD1 (5 bases). This CDR3 is 14 amino acids long. Germline loops: CDR1 MNHNS, CDR2 SASEGT. The germline V and J ends were trimmed by 4 bases and 4 bases, with 13 bases remaining between them. CDR3 protein: CASSGSGRTYGYTF. The DNA of the CDR3 is TGTGCCAGCAGTGGCTCGGGACGGACCTATGGCTACACCTTC.

The chain has TRBV2 and TRBJ2-1; 7 nucleotides line up with TRBD1. CDR1 is SNHLY, CDR2 FYNNEI, per germline. V gave up 0 bases and J gave up 5 bases; unmatched junction bases: 4. This CDR3 contains 15 residues. The CDR3 bases are TGTGCCAGCAGTGAAGCCACAGGGGCAGACAATGAGCAGTTCTTC. Protein: CASSEATGADNEQFF.